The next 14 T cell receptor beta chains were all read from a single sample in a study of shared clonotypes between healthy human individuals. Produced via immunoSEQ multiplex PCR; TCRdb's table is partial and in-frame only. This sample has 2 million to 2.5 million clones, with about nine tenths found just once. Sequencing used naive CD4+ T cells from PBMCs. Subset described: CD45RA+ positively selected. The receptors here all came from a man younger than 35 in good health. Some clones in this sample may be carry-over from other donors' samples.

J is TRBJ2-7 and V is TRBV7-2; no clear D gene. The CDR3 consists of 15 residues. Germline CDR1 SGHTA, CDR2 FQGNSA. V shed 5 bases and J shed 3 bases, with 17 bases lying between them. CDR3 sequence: CASSQLSRVVYEQYF. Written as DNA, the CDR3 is TGTGCCAGCAGCCAACTGTCCCGGGTCGTCTACGAGCAGTACTTC. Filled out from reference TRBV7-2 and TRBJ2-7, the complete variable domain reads GAGVSQSPSNKVTEKGKDVELRCDPISGHTALYWYRQSLGQGLEFLIYFQGNSAPDKSGLPSDRFSAERTGGSVSTLTIQRTQQEDSAVYLCASSQLSRVVYEQYFGPGTRLTVT.

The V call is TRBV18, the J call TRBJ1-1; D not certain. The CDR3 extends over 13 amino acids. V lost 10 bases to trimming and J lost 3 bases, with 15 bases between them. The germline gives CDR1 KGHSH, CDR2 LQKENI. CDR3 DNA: TGTGCCACCTCGATCACGCGGGACACTGAAGCTTTCTTT. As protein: CATSITRDTEAFF.

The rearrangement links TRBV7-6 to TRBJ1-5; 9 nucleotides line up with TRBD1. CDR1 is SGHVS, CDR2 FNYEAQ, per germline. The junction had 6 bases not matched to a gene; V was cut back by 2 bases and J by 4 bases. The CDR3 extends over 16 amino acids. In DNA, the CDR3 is TGTGCCAGCAGCTTATTCGCGGGACAGGGAAATCAGCCCCAGCATTTT. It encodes CASSLFAGQGNQPQHF.

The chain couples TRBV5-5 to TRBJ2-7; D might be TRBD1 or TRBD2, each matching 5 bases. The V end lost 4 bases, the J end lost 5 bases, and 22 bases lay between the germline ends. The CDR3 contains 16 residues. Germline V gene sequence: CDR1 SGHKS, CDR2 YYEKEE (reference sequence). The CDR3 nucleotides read TGTGCCAGCAGCCCCCCGTCGGGACCCGGCGGGCACGAGCAGTACTTC. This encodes CASSPPSGPGGHEQYF.

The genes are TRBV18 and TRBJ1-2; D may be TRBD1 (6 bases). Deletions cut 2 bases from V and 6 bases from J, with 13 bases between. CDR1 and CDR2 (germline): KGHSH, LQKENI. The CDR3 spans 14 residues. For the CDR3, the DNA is TGTGCCAGCTCACCAATGAGGGGGTCTGATGGCTACACCTTC. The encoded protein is CASSPMRGSDGYTF.

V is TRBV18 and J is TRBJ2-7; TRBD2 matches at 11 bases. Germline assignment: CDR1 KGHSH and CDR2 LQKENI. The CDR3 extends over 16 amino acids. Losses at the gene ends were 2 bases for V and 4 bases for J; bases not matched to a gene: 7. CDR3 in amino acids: CASSPTTGLADYEQYF. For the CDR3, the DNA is TGTGCCAGCTCACCAACGACGGGACTAGCGGATTACGAGCAGTACTTC.

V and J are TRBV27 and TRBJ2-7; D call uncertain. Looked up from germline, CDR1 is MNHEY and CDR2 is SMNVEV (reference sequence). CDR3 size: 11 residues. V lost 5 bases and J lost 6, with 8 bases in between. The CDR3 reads CASSTPLEQYF. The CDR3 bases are TGTGCCAGCAGTACCCCTCTCGAGCAGTACTTC.

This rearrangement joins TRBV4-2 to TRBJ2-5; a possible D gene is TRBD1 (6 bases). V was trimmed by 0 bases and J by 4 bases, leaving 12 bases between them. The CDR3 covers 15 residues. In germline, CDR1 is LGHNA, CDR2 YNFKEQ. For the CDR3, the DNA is TGTGCCAGCAGCCAAGACCTACAGGGAAGAGAGACCCAGTACTTC. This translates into CASSQDLQGRETQYF.

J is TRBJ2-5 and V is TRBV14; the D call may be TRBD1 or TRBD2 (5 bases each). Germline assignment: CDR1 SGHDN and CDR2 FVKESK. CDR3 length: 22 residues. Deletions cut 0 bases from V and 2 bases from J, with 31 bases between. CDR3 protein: CASSQDDWVVGRLRRPQETQYF. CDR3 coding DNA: TGTGCCAGCAGCCAAGATGATTGGGTAGTGGGACGGTTGAGGAGGCCGCAAGAGACCCAGTACTTC.

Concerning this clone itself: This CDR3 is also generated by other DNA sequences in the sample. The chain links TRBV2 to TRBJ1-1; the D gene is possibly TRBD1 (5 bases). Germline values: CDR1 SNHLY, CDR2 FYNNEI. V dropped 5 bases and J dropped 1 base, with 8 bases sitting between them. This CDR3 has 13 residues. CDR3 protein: CASSRQGNTEAFF. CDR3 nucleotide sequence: TGTGCCAGCAGTCGTCAGGGGAACACTGAAGCTTTCTTT.

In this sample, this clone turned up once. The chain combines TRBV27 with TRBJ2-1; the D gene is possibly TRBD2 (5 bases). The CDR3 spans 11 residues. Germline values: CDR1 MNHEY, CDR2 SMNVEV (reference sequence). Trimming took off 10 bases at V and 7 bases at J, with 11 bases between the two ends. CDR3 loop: CATYGGNEQFF. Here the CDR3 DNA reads TGTGCCACCTACGGCGGGAATGAGCAGTTCTTC.

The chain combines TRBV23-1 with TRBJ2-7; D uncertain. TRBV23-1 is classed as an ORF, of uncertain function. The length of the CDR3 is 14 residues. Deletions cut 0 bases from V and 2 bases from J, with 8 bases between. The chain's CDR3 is CASSQSTQTYEQYF. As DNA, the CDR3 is TGCGCCAGCAGTCAATCGACACAAACCTACGAGCAGTACTTC.

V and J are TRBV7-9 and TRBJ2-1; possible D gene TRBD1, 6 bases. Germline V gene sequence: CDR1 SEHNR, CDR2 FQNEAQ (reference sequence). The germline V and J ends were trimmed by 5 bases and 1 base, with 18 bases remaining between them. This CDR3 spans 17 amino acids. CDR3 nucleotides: TGTGCCAGCAGCCCGTATCAGGGGCGAATTTCCTACAATGAGCAGTTCTTC. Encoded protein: CASSPYQGRISYNEQFF.

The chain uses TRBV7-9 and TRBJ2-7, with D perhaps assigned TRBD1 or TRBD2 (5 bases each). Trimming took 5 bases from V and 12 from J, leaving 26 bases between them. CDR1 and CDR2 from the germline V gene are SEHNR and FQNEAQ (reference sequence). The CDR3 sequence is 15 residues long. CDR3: CASSPLSIGTAKRYF. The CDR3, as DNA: TGTGCCAGCAGCCCCCTCTCGATCGGGACGGCAAAAAGGTACTTC.